The following is a TCR beta chain sequence with its context. The data are from a study of OX40 agonist ivuxolimab in advanced cancers. This CDR3 is built from 14 residues. Germline V lookup: CDR1 SGDLS, CDR2 YYNGEE. The V gene lost 6 bases and the J gene lost 3 bases, with 13 bases spanning the gap. TCRdb's table, derived via immunoSEQ multiplex PCR, lists solely in-frame clones and lacks some. The table shows about 48,000 clones, with around 80% occurring only once. The specimen was CD4+ or CD8+ T cells sorted from blood, collected in a trial of the OX40 agonist ivuxolimab. The gene calls are TRBV9 and TRBJ2-1; D gene uncertain. This TCR came from an adult with an advanced solid tumor such as melanoma, head and neck, liver or kidney cancer. Here the CDR3 reads CASTVGNLYNEQFF. The DNA for the CDR3 is TGTGCCAGCACTGTAGGGAACCTCTACAATGAGCAGTTCTTC.